The entry below gives a single T cell receptor beta chain sequence along with its context. The data stem from a study of blood T cell repertoires in COVID-19. Background on the study: Specimens from acute and convalescent COVID-19 originated in the United States, Italy and Spain.

Data came from immunoSEQ multiplex PCR; TCRdb stores just in-frame clones and leaves some out. The sample contains a few hundred thousand clones, approximately 91% of which appear only once. CDR3 length: 15 amino acids. V was pared by 6 bases and J by 2 bases, with 11 bases between. From germline, CDR1 is LNHDA and CDR2 SQIVND (reference sequence). Assignments of participants to cohorts depended upon their own reported clinical history. J is TRBJ1-6 and V is TRBV19; D is unclear. This TCR was recovered from a woman aged 30 to 39 who had recovered from COVID-19. The material sequenced was PBMCs or T cells enriched from blood (not recorded which). CDR3 residues: CASRQPPTYNSPLHF. The CDR3 DNA sequence: TGTGCCAGTAGACAGCCGCCGACCTATAATTCACCCCTCCACTTT. Variable domain in full (rest from reference TRBV19 and TRBJ1-6): DGGITQSPKYLFRKEGQNVTLSCEQNLNHDAMYWYRQDPGQGLRLIYYSQIVNDFQKGDIAEGYSVSREKKESFPLTVTSAQKNPTAFYLCASRQPPTYNSPLHFGNGTRLTVT.